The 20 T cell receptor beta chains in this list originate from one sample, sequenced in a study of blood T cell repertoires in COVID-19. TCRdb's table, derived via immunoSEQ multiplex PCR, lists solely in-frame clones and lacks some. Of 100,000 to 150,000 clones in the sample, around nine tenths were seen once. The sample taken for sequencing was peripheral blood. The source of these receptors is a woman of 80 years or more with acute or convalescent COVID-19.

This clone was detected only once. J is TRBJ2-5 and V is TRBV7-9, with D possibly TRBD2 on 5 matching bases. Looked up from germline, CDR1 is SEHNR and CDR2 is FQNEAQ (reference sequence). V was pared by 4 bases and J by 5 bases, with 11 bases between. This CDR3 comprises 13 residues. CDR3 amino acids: CASSSGRWETQYF. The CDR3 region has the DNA TGTGCCAGCAGCTCGGGGAGATGGGAGACCCAGTACTTC. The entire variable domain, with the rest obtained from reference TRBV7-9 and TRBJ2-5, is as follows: DTGVSQNPRHKITKRGQNVTFRCDPISEHNRLYWYRQTLGQGPEFLTYFQNEAQLEKSRLLSDRFSAERPKGSFSTLEIQRTEQGDSAMYLCASSSGRWETQYFGPGTRLLVL.

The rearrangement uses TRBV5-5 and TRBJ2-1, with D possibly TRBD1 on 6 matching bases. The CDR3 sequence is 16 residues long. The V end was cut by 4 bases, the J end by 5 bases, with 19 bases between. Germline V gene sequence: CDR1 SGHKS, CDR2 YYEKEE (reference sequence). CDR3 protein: CASSLLTGVRHNEQFF. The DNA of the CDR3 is TGTGCCAGCAGCCTCTTGACAGGAGTAAGGCACAATGAGCAGTTCTTC.

In DNA form, the CDR3 reads TGTGCCAGCAGCCCTCGGGGTGGTTTTGTCTATGGCTACACCTTC. Protein: CASSPRGGFVYGYTF. The chain is built from TRBV27 and TRBJ1-2; no reliable D call. V gave up 6 bases and J gave up 4 bases, with 18 bases separating them. The germline gives CDR1 MNHEY, CDR2 SMNVEV (reference sequence). The CDR3 covers 15 residues.

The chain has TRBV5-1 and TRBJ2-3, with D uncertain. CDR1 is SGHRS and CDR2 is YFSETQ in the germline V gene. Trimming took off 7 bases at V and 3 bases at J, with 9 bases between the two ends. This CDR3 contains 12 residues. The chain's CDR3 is CASHKSTDTQYF. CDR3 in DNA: TGCGCCAGCCACAAGTCGACAGATACGCAGTATTTT.

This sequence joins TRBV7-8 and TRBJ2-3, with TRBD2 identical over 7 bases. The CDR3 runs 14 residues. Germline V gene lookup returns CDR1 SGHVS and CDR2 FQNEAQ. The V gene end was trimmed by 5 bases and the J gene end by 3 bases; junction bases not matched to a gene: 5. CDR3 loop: CASSPTSRTDTQYF. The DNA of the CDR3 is TGTGCCAGCAGCCCGACTAGCAGGACAGATACGCAGTATTTT. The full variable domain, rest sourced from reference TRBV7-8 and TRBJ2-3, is GAGVSQSPRYKVAKRGQDVALRCDPISGHVSLFWYQQALGQGPEFLTYFQNEAQLDKSGLPSDRFFAERPEGSVSTLKIQRTQQEDSAVYLCASSPTSRTDTQYFGPGTRLTVL.

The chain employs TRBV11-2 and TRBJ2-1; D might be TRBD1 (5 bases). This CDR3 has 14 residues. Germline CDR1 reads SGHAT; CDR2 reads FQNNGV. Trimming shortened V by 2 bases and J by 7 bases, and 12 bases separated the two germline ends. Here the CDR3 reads CASSLRGRPNEQFF. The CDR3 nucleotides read TGTGCCAGCAGCTTAAGGGGCCGGCCGAATGAGCAGTTCTTC. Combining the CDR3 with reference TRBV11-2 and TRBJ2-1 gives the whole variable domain EAGVAQSPRYKIIEKRQSVAFWCNPISGHATLYWYQQILGQGPKLLIQFQNNGVVDDSQLPKDRFSAERLKGVDSTLKIQPAKLEDSAVYLCASSLRGRPNEQFFGPGTRLTVL.

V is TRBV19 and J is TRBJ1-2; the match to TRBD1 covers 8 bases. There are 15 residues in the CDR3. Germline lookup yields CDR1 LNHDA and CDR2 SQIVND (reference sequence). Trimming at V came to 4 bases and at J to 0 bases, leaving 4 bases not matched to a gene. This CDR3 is CASSTDRGSNYGYTF. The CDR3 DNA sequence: TGTGCCAGTAGTACCGACAGGGGTTCTAACTATGGCTACACCTTC.

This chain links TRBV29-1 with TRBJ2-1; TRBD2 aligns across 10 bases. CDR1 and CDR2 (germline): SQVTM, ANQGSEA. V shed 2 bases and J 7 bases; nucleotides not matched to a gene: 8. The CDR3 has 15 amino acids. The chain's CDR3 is CSVEKTSGTANEQFF. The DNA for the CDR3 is TGCAGCGTTGAAAAAACTAGCGGGACAGCAAATGAGCAGTTCTTC.

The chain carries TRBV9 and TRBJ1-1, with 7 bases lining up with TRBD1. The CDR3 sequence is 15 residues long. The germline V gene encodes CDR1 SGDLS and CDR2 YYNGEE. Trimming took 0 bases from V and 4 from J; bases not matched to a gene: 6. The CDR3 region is CASSVGGTAFTEAFF. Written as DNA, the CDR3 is TGTGCCAGCAGCGTAGGGGGGACAGCCTTCACTGAAGCTTTCTTT.

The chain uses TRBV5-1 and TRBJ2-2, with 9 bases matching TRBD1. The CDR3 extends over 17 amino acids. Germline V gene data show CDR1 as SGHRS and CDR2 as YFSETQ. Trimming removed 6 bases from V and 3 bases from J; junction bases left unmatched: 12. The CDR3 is CASILGPGQGDTGELFF. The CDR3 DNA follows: TGCGCCAGCATCTTAGGTCCGGGACAGGGTGACACCGGGGAGCTGTTTTTT.

CDR3 region: CASSLGSGGFSYEQYF. The CDR3 nucleotides read TGCGCCAGCAGCTTGGGCAGCGGAGGATTCTCCTACGAGCAGTACTTC. The chain links TRBV5-1 to TRBJ2-7, with a tentative D call TRBD2 (5 bases). The V gene's germline CDR1 is SGHRS and CDR2 YFSETQ. The V end was cut by 0 bases, the J end by 0 bases, with 13 bases between. This CDR3 region has 16 residues.

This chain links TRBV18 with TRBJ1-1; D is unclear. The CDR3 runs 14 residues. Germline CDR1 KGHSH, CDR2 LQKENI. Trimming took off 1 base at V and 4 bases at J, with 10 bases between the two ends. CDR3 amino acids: CASSPLEEITEAFF. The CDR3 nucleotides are TGTGCCAGCTCACCACTGGAGGAGATCACTGAAGCTTTCTTT.

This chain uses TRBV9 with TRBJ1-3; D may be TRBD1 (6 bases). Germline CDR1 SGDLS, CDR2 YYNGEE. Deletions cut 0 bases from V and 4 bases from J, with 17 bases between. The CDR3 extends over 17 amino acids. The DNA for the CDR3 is TGTGCCAGCAGCGTAGCTACAGGGAAGCATGCGGGAAACACCATATATTTT. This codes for CASSVATGKHAGNTIYF.

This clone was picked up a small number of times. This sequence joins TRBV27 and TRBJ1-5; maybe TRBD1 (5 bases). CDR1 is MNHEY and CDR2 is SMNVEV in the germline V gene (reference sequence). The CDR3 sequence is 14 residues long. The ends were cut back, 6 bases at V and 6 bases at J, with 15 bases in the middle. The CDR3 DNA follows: TGTGCCAGCAGCTTAGGATGGGGGGGTCAGCCCCAGCATTTT. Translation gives CASSLGWGGQPQHF.

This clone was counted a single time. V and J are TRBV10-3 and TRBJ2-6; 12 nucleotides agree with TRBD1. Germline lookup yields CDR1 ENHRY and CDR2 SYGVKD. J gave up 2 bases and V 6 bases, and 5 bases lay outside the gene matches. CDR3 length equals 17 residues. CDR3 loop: CAIRPGQGAPGANVLTF. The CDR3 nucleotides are TGTGCCATCAGGCCGGGACAGGGGGCTCCTGGGGCCAACGTCCTGACTTTC.

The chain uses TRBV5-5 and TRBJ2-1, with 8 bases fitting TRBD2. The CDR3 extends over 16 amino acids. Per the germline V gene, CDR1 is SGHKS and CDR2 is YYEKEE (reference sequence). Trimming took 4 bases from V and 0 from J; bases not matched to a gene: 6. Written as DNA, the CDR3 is TGTGCCAGCAGCGGTGCCGGGACTAGCTCCTACAATGAGCAGTTCTTC. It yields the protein CASSGAGTSSYNEQFF.

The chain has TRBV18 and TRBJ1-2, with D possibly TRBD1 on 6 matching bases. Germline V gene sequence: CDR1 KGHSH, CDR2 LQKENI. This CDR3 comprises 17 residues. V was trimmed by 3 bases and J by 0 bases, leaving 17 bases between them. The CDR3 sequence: CASSPSPDRTANYGYTF. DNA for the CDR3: TGTGCCAGCTCACCCTCGCCTGACAGGACAGCTAACTATGGCTACACCTTC.

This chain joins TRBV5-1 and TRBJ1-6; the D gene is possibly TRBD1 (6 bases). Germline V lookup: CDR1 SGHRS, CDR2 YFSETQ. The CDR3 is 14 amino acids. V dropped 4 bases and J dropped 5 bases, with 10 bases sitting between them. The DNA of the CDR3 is TGCGCCAGCAGCCCGGGACAACATAATTCACCCCTCCACTTT. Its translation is CASSPGQHNSPLHF.

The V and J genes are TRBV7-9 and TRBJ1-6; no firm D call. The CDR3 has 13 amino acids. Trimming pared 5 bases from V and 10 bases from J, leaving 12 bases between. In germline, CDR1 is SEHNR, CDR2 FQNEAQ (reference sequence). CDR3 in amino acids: CASSPDPPSPLHF. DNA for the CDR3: TGTGCCAGCAGCCCAGATCCTCCCTCACCCCTCCACTTT.

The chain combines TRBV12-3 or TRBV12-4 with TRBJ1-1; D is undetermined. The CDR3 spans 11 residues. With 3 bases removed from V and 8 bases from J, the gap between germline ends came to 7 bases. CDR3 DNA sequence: TGTGCCAGCAGTTTTAACAGCGAAGCTTTCTTT. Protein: CASSFNSEAFF.